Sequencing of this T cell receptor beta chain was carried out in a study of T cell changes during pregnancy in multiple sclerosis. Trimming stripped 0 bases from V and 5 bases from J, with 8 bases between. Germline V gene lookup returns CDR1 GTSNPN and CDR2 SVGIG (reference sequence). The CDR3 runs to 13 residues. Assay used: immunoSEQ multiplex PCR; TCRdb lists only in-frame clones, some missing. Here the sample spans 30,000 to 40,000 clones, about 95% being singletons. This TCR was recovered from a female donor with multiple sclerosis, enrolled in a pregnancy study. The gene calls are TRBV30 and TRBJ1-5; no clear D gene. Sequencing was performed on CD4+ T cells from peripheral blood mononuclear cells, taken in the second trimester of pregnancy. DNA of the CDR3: TGTGCCTGGAGTGTGGCAGGCGATCAGCCCCAGCATTTT. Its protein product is CAWSVAGDQPQHF.